These 18 T cell receptor beta chains share one sample of origin, sequenced in a study of T cell changes during pregnancy in multiple sclerosis. The protocol was immunoSEQ multiplex PCR, while the TCRdb copy is restricted to in-frame clones and leaves out a portion. The sample comprises 25,000 to 30,000 clones, over 80% of which are singletons, and 6.2% rests with the top ten. This specimen was CD8+ T cells from peripheral blood mononuclear cells, taken before pregnancy. Every receptor here comes from a female donor with multiple sclerosis, enrolled in a pregnancy study.

The rearrangement uses TRBV19 and TRBJ1-5, with 10 nucleotides matching TRBD1. Germline V gene sequence: CDR1 LNHDA, CDR2 SQIVND (reference sequence). The CDR3 contains 16 residues. V was clipped by 8 bases and J by 0 bases; unmatched bases: 7. The CDR3 sequence: CASRDRGEDSNQPQHF. The CDR3 nucleotides are TGTGCCAGTCGGGACAGGGGTGAAGATAGCAATCAGCCCCAGCATTTT.

V gene TRBV4-3 combines with J gene TRBJ2-7; TRBD2 agrees at 8 bases. With V trimmed by 1 base and J by 5 bases, 10 bases remained unmatched. CDR1 LGHNA and CDR2 YSLEER come from the germline V gene. CDR3 length: 16 residues. The CDR3 protein is CASSQAPGTSSDEQYF. For the CDR3, the DNA is TGCGCCAGCAGCCAAGCCCCCGGGACTAGTTCCGACGAGCAGTACTTC.

The V gene is TRBV5-5, the J gene TRBJ2-1; 7 bases are a match to TRBD2. Germline loops: CDR1 SGHKS, CDR2 YYEKEE (reference sequence). The CDR3 loop spans 11 amino acids. J lost 13 bases, V lost 4 bases, and 5 bases had no gene match. CDR3 in DNA: TGTGCCAGCAGCCCCGGGACTATTCAGTTCTTC. Residues: CASSPGTIQFF.

The chain recombines TRBV6-1 with TRBJ2-7; 8 bases map to TRBD2. The germline gives CDR1 MNHNS, CDR2 SASEGT. The CDR3 is 16 amino acids. The trim removed 4 bases at V and 4 bases at J, leaving 12 bases unmatched. CDR3 DNA sequence: TGTGCCAGCAGTGTTGAAGCGGGAGAGCTAGGTTACGAGCAGTACTTC. It yields the protein CASSVEAGELGYEQYF.

CDR3 bases: TGTGCCAGCAGCGTAGATGATTCTGAGGGGACAGGGTTCACAGATACGCAGTATTTT. Translated: CASSVDDSEGTGFTDTQYF. The genes are TRBV9 and TRBJ2-3; 9 bases are a match to TRBD1. The CDR3 length is 19 residues. Germline values: CDR1 SGDLS, CDR2 YYNGEE. The V segment lost 0 bases and the J segment 2 bases; nucleotides outside the gene matches: 13. Supplemented by reference TRBV9 and TRBJ2-3, the full variable domain reads DSGVTQTPKHLITATGQRVTLRCSPRSGDLSVYWYQQSLDQGLQFLIQYYNGEERAKGNILERFSAQQFPDLHSELNLSSLELGDSALYFCASSVDDSEGTGFTDTQYFGPGTRLTVL.

This chain links TRBV5-1 with TRBJ2-7; D is possibly TRBD2 (6 bases). The germline gives CDR1 SGHRS, CDR2 YFSETQ. V shed 0 bases and J shed 6 bases, with 13 bases lying between them. CDR3 length equals 14 residues. CDR3 coding DNA: TGCGCCAGCAGCTTGGTTCTAGCGTCTGTCGAGCAGTACTTC. Protein: CASSLVLASVEQYF.

V usage is TRBV4-1 and J usage is TRBJ1-5; tentatively, D is TRBD1 (5 bases). The V gene's germline CDR1 is MGHRA and CDR2 YSYEKL. V was trimmed by 4 bases and J by 3 bases, leaving 10 bases between them. This CDR3 is built from 14 residues. CDR3 protein: CASSPEQDNQPQHF. In nucleotides, the CDR3 is TGCGCCAGCAGCCCGGAACAGGACAATCAGCCCCAGCATTTT.

The chain has TRBV4-1 and TRBJ2-6; D perhaps matches TRBD2 (7 bases). The germline V and J ends were trimmed by 2 bases and 2 bases, with 13 bases remaining between them. Germline CDR1 is MGHRA and CDR2 is YSYEKL. This CDR3 contains 17 residues. The CDR3 sequence: CASSQRGGGTGANVLTF. The DNA of the CDR3 is TGCGCCAGCAGCCAAAGAGGGGGGGGAACTGGGGCCAACGTCCTGACTTTC.

The J gene is TRBJ2-5, the V gene TRBV4-3, with TRBD1 matching 9 bases. From germline, CDR1 is LGHNA and CDR2 YSLEER. The CDR3 covers 15 residues. Trimming cost V 1 base and J 2 bases; bases outside gene matches: 2. The CDR3 DNA is TGCGCCAGCAGCCAAGGGACAGGGGATCAAGAGACCCAGTACTTC. Translation gives CASSQGTGDQETQYF.

The V gene is TRBV15, the J gene TRBJ2-6, with 9 bases fitting TRBD1. The germline gives CDR1 LNHNV, CDR2 YYDKDF (reference sequence). There are 15 residues in the CDR3. V shed 0 bases, J shed 8 bases, and the junction held 2 bases outside the gene matches. The CDR3 DNA reads TGTGCCACCAGCAGAGAGGGGACAGGGACCAACGTCCTGACTTTC. Residues: CATSREGTGTNVLTF.

CDR3: CASSIAGTSGRNEQYF. CDR3 DNA sequence: TGTGCCAGTAGTATAGCCGGGACTAGCGGGAGAAACGAGCAGTACTTC. The chain couples TRBV19 to TRBJ2-7; 14 bases match TRBD2. The germline V gene has CDR1 LNHDA and CDR2 SQIVND (reference sequence). V gave up 1 base and J gave up 5 bases; unmatched junction bases: 4. The CDR3 has 16 amino acids.

V is TRBV6-5 and J is TRBJ1-2; D remains unclear. Trimming shortened V by 6 bases and J by 8 bases, and 7 bases separated the two germline ends. In germline, CDR1 is MNHEY, CDR2 SVGAGI. The CDR3 is 10 residues long. CDR3 in DNA: TGTGCCAGCAGCCCCAAAGGCTACACCTTC. This gives the protein CASSPKGYTF.

The chain is built from TRBV7-6 and TRBJ2-3; D is ambiguous. Trimming took off 5 bases at V and 2 bases at J, with 11 bases between the two ends. CDR3 length equals 14 residues. The germline V gene has CDR1 SGHVS and CDR2 FNYEAQ. DNA of the CDR3: TGTGCCAGCAGCCCTAAGCCGCACACAGATACGCAGTATTTT. Amino acid sequence: CASSPKPHTDTQYF.

This clone was counted a single time. This chain joins TRBV27 and TRBJ2-3; possible D gene TRBD2, 6 bases. The CDR3 is made up of 13 amino acids. The V end was cut by 5 bases, the J end by 5 bases, with 11 bases between. Germline assignment: CDR1 MNHEY and CDR2 SMNVEV (reference sequence). The CDR3 DNA is TGTGCCAGCAGTATTGGACTAATAGATACGCAGTATTTT. This gives the protein CASSIGLIDTQYF.

The chain carries TRBV5-1 and TRBJ2-7; 7 bases fit TRBD1. The CDR3 length is 14 residues. J gave up 4 bases and V 0 bases, and 4 bases lay outside the gene matches. Germline loops: CDR1 SGHRS, CDR2 YFSETQ. Written as DNA, the CDR3 is TGCGCCAGCAGCTTGGAAAGGGGGCTGTACGAGCAGTACTTC. This codes for CASSLERGLYEQYF.

DNA for the CDR3: TGCAGCGTTGAGTATCGAGGACAGCCTTACAATGAGCAGTTCTTC. It is translated as CSVEYRGQPYNEQFF. The chain has TRBV29-1 and TRBJ2-1, with D possibly matching TRBD1 (6 bases). Germline V gene data show CDR1 as SQVTM and CDR2 as ANQGSEA. This CDR3 has 15 residues. Between the trimmed V and J ends, which lost 3 bases and 4 bases, there was a span of 16 bases.

The V call is TRBV15, the J call TRBJ2-7; D is possibly TRBD1 (6 bases). Looked up from germline, CDR1 is LNHNV and CDR2 is YYDKDF (reference sequence). Trimming left V 5 bases short and J 5 bases short, with 13 bases between. This CDR3 spans 13 amino acids. The CDR3: CATSWKRGNEQYF. In nucleotides, the CDR3 is TGTGCCACCAGCTGGAAAAGGGGGAACGAGCAGTACTTC.

This rearrangement joins TRBV7-2 to TRBJ2-7; D gene ambiguous. The V end lost 0 bases, the J end lost 7 bases, and 7 bases lay between the germline ends. The CDR3 is made up of 12 amino acids. Germline V gives CDR1 SGHTA, CDR2 FQGNSA. CDR3 sequence (DNA): TGTGCCAGCAGCTTAGCTTTTCGGGAGCAGTACTTC. Residues: CASSLAFREQYF.